This passage covers 24 T cell receptor beta chains from one sample sequenced in a study of molecular identifiers for immune sequencing clone quantification. Via MiXCR, TCRdb re-called the PCR reads, giving one row per CDR3 protein. This table has 40,000 to 45,000 distinct CDR3 sequences, less than 20% appearing once. The sequencing input was naive CD8+ T cells from blood, with Jurkat cell RNA spiked in. The subset is: FACS-sorted CD8+CD4-CCR7+CD45RA+ naive T cells. The origin of the receptors is a human donor in good health. Some libraries in this study had Jurkat cell RNA spiked in.

There are many counts of this clonotype. V and J are TRBV30 and TRBJ2-3, with 11 bases lining up with TRBD2. V gave up 0 bases and J gave up 3 bases; unmatched junction bases: 8. The CDR3 contains 17 residues. Germline V gives CDR1 GTSNPN, CDR2 SVGIG (reference sequence). This chain's CDR3 is CAWSVLLAGGETDTQYF. CDR3 DNA: TGTGCCTGGAGTGTACTTTTAGCGGGAGGGGAAACAGATACGCAGTATTTT.

This clonotype was counted many times. The chain uses TRBV28 and TRBJ1-1; the D gene is possibly TRBD1 (5 bases). Germline V gives CDR1 MDHEN, CDR2 SYDVKM. The CDR3 runs to 15 residues. V was pared by 5 bases and J by 0 bases, with 13 bases between. In nucleotides, the CDR3 is TGTGCCAGCAGTGGTGTGGGGACGATGAACACTGAAGCTTTCTTT. Protein product: CASSGVGTMNTEAFF.

There are many counts of this clonotype. The rearrangement uses TRBV27 and TRBJ2-3; D unclear. V was clipped by 2 bases and J by 5 bases, with 5 bases between them. Germline V lookup: CDR1 MNHEY, CDR2 SMNVEV (reference sequence). This CDR3 has 12 residues. The CDR3 spells CASSLVGDTQYF. The CDR3 DNA reads TGTGCCAGCAGTTTAGTTGGAGATACGCAGTATTTT.

This clonotype was detected ten times or more. The chain recombines TRBV6-5 with TRBJ2-3, with D possibly matching TRBD2 (5 bases). Germline V gives CDR1 MNHEY, CDR2 SVGAGI. This CDR3 is 17 amino acids long. Deletions cut 5 bases from V and 4 bases from J, with 22 bases between. This CDR3 reads CASSPSPTSRSADTQYF. CDR3 DNA sequence: TGTGCCAGCAGTCCCTCACCTACTAGTAGATCGGCAGATACGCAGTATTTT.

This clonotype was seen many times. CDR3 protein: CASSLSAGGQDEQFF. CDR3 coding DNA: TGTGCCAGCAGCTTATCTGCAGGGGGCCAGGATGAGCAGTTCTTC. The V gene is TRBV11-2, the J gene TRBJ2-1; 8 positions agree with TRBD1. V lost 2 bases, J lost 8 bases, and 8 bases stayed unmatched. The germline V gene encodes CDR1 SGHAT and CDR2 FQNNGV. This CDR3 contains 15 residues.

V is TRBV7-9 and J is TRBJ2-7, with 7 positions matching TRBD1. This CDR3 spans 14 amino acids. The trim removed 5 bases at V and 3 bases at J, leaving 7 bases unmatched. In germline, CDR1 is SEHNR, CDR2 FQNEAQ (reference sequence). In DNA form, the CDR3 reads TGTGCCAGCAGCGATCCCGGGACAGTCTACGAGCAGTACTTC. The encoded protein is CASSDPGTVYEQYF.

This clonotype was counted ten times or more. In DNA, the CDR3 is TGTGCCAGCAGCTTATTGCGGGGGGGCACAGATACGCAGTATTTT. It specifies CASSLLRGGTDTQYF. The V gene is TRBV11-2, the J gene TRBJ2-3, with 8 nucleotides matching TRBD2. V lost 2 bases and J lost 1; bases outside the gene matches: 2. This CDR3 is built from 15 residues. Germline V gene data show CDR1 as SGHAT and CDR2 as FQNNGV.

The chain combines TRBV4-3 with TRBJ2-6; D gene unclear. In germline, CDR1 is LGHNA, CDR2 YSLEER. This CDR3 region has 14 residues. V lost 0 bases to trimming and J lost 0 bases, with 0 bases between them. The CDR3 sequence is CASSQDSGANVLTF. The CDR3 DNA reads as TGCGCCAGCAGCCAAGACTCTGGGGCCAACGTCCTGACTTTC.

As to this clonotype: The conserved phenylalanine or tryptophan is not found at the CDR3 terminus, so this likely reflects a read error. The rearrangement uses TRBV7-2 and TRBJ2-5; the D gene is possibly TRBD1 (7 bases). This CDR3 spans 14 amino acids. Per germline, CDR1 SGHTA and CDR2 FQGNSA. The CDR3 spells CAGSSGGGEETQYL. The DNA for the CDR3 is TGTGCCGGCAGCTCCGGAGGGGGCGAAGAGACCCAGTACCTC.

This clonotype was detected ten times or more. The chain joins TRBV5-1 to TRBJ1-1; D is possibly TRBD1 (5 bases). This CDR3 is built from 14 residues. Trimming cost V 7 bases and J 2 bases, with 15 bases left between them. Germline-derived CDR1 and CDR2 are SGHRS and YFSETQ. CDR3 DNA sequence: TGCGCCAGCGGATCAGACAGCCTTAACACTGAAGCTTTCTTT. As protein: CASGSDSLNTEAFF.

This clonotype was counted ten times or more. The genes are TRBV4-1 and TRBJ1-1; the D gene is possibly TRBD1 (6 bases). The V and J ends lost 1 base and 4 bases respectively, with 7 bases between them. The CDR3 extends over 13 amino acids. From germline, CDR1 is MGHRA and CDR2 YSYEKL. In DNA form, the CDR3 reads TGCGCCAGCAGCCAAGTCAGGGGCACTGAAGCTTTCTTT. This encodes CASSQVRGTEAFF.

In this sample, this clonotype turned up many times. The V call is TRBV3-1, the J call TRBJ2-4; D may be TRBD2 (6 bases). This CDR3 is 20 amino acids long. V was clipped by 1 base and J by 3 bases, with 25 bases between them. Germline CDR1 reads LGHDT; CDR2 reads YNNKEL (reference sequence). CDR3 sequence reads: CASSQASGLGGMVDKNIQYF. The CDR3 DNA reads TGTGCCAGCAGCCAAGCTTCAGGGCTCGGCGGGATGGTCGACAAAAACATTCAGTACTTC.

This clonotype was picked up many times. V usage is TRBV29-1 and J usage is TRBJ2-7, with TRBD1 matching 7 bases. This CDR3 comprises 15 residues. Losses at the gene ends were 2 bases for V and 0 bases for J; bases not matched to a gene: 7. Per the germline V gene, CDR1 is SQVTM and CDR2 is ANQGSEA. Here the CDR3 reads CSVEMTGTASYEQYF. The CDR3 bases are TGCAGCGTTGAAATGACCGGGACAGCCTCCTACGAGCAGTACTTC.

This clonotype was observed a few times. Possible read error: a much larger clone is one base away. The CDR3 DNA sequence: TGTGCCAGCATTCCGGGAATTAGCACAGATACGCAGCATTTT. It is translated as CASIPGISTDTQHF. This chain uses TRBV12-3 or TRBV12-4 with TRBJ2-3, with unresolved D. Near its end, the DNA agrees better with TRBJ1-5, so the J call may be wrong. The CDR3 loop spans 14 amino acids.

The sample holds many counts of this clonotype. V and J are TRBV2 and TRBJ2-5; 12 nucleotides align to TRBD2. Germline assignment: CDR1 SNHLY and CDR2 FYNNEI. This CDR3 comprises 16 residues. V was pared by 6 bases and J by 4 bases, with 9 bases of the junction left unmatched. This CDR3 reads CASRRASGGAPETQYF. In DNA, the CDR3 is TGTGCCAGCAGACGAGCTAGCGGGGGGGCCCCAGAGACCCAGTACTTC.

The rearrangement joins TRBV12-3 or TRBV12-4 to TRBJ2-1; D call uncertain. The CDR3 contains 14 residues. The V end lost 5 bases, the J end lost 9 bases, and 17 bases lay between the germline ends. DNA of the CDR3: TGTGCCAGCAGTCCTCCAAGTCTGGCTAGTGAGCAGTTCTTC. This encodes CASSPPSLASEQFF.

This clonotype was recorded a few times. One junction end disagrees with the germline gene, perhaps due to a read error. The genes are TRBV20-1 and TRBJ2-3; 9 bases are a match to TRBD2. Per the germline V gene, CDR1 is DFQATT and CDR2 is SNEGSKA (reference sequence). The CDR3 is 13 amino acids. This CDR3 reads CSARETSGDTQCF. DNA for the CDR3: TGCAGTGCTAGAGAGACTAGCGGAGATACGCAGTGTTTT.

This clonotype was observed a few times. Possible read error: a much larger clone is one base away. The chain has TRBV2 and TRBJ2-7; a possible D gene is TRBD2 (5 bases). The CDR3 consists of 16 residues. In germline, CDR1 is SNHLY, CDR2 FYNNEI. The DNA of the CDR3 is TGTGCCAGCGGTGAAGCGCTTGGGGAGAGCTCCTACGAGCAGTACTTC. This sequence encodes CASGEALGESSYEQYF.

The table lists this clonotype with many counts. The V and J genes are TRBV20-1 and TRBJ2-7, with a possible D match to TRBD1 (6 bases). In germline, CDR1 is DFQATT, CDR2 SNEGSKA (reference sequence). CDR3 length: 11 amino acids. Trimming shortened V by 5 bases and J by 2 bases, and 7 bases separated the two germline ends. In nucleotides, the CDR3 is TGCAGTGCTCGACAGGCCTACGAGCAGTACTTC. Translated: CSARQAYEQYF.

By sample fraction, this clonotype is medium-sized. The rearrangement links TRBV28 to TRBJ2-4, with D possibly matching TRBD1 (5 bases). The CDR3 sequence is 15 residues long. The germline gives CDR1 MDHEN, CDR2 SYDVKM. Trimming left V 6 bases short and J 2 bases short, with 14 bases between. CDR3 amino acids: CASRETDSSKNIQYF. CDR3 DNA: TGTGCCAGCAGAGAGACAGACTCATCCAAAAACATTCAGTACTTC.

This clonotype has at least ten counts. The genes are TRBV2 and TRBJ2-7; 10 bases agree with TRBD1. V gave up 5 bases and J gave up 5 bases; unmatched junction bases: 12. The germline V gene encodes CDR1 SNHLY and CDR2 FYNNEI. CDR3 size: 16 residues. The DNA of the CDR3 is TGTGCCAGCAGTCCGACAGGGGGCCCCCGTGGGGACGAGCAGTACTTC. Protein: CASSPTGGPRGDEQYF.

This clonotype was found many times. V and J are TRBV28 and TRBJ1-2; 10 bases are a match to TRBD1. There are 13 residues in the CDR3. Trimming removed 5 bases from V and 5 bases from J; junction bases left unmatched: 2. Germline V gene sequence: CDR1 MDHEN, CDR2 SYDVKM. In DNA, the CDR3 is TGTGCCAGCAGTCCGGGACAGGGGTATGGCTACACCTTC. It is translated as CASSPGQGYGYTF.

This clonotype was recorded many times. The chain recombines TRBV4-2 with TRBJ2-7; 7 bases are shared with TRBD1. With 7 bases clipped from V and 0 bases from J, the junction kept 6 bases outside the gene matches. Germline CDR1 LGHNA, CDR2 YNFKEQ. The CDR3 spans 14 residues. The CDR3 nucleotides read TGTGCCAGCAAACCGGACAGGTCCTCCTACGAGCAGTACTTC. Translated: CASKPDRSSYEQYF.

This clonotype was counted ten times or more. DNA for the CDR3: TGTGCCAGCAGGGCCGAGACCCTCGACGGGGAGCAGTACTTC. It yields the protein CASRAETLDGEQYF. The chain is built from TRBV7-6 and TRBJ2-7, with D uncertain. CDR3 size: 14 residues. The germline CDR1 and CDR2 sequences are SGHVS and FNYEAQ. Deletions cut 6 bases from V and 7 bases from J, with 19 bases between.